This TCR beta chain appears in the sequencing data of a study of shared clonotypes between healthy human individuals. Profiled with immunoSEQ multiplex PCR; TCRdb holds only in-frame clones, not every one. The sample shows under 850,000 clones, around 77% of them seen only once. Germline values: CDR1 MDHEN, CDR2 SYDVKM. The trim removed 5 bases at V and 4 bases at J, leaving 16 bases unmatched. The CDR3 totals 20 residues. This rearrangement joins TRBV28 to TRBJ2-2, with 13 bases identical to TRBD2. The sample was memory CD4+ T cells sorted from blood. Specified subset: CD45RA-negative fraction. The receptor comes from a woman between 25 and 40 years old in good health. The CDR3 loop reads CASSPPPGTSGTASTGELFF. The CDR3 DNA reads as TGTGCCAGCAGTCCCCCCCCCGGGACTAGCGGGACCGCGAGCACCGGGGAGCTGTTTTTT.